Listed below are T cell receptor beta chains from one sample, sequenced in a study of T-cell memory formation after mild COVID-19. One entry per CDR3 protein, called by TCRdb with MiXCR from the 5' RACE reads. Counted here are 250,000 to 300,000 distinct CDR3 sequences, 16% occurring once; the ten biggest clones make up roughly 22%. The sample comprised PBMCs or a T cell subset sorted from them (not recorded which). Receptors originate from a man aged 18 to 29 who had mild COVID-19 (a few samples of this study predate the infection). Cell type and time point are not known. The CDR3 runs from the conserved cysteine through the conserved F or W. Each record gives: J gene, clone size, V gene, D gene, CDR3 length, CDR3 protein, CDR3 DNA. D genes are given only for firm matches. Only some rows state a clone size, as once, few, many or a class for expanded clones.

J: TRBJ2-7; size: many; V: TRBV5-1; D: NA; length: 13; CDR3: CASHLDGAYEQYF; DNA: TGCGCCAGCCACCTCGACGGTGCCTACGAGCAGTACTTC
J: TRBJ2-3; size: NA; V: TRBV12-3/TRBV12-4; D: NA; length: 15; CDR3: CASSTLDRSTDTQYF; DNA: TGTGCCAGCAGCACACTTGACAGAAGCACAGATACGCAGTATTTT
J: TRBJ2-1; size: few; V: TRBV29-1; D: TRBD1; length: 12; CDR3: CSAGQGYNEQFF; DNA: TGCAGCGCTGGACAGGGTTACAATGAGCAGTTCTTC
J: TRBJ2-3; size: once; V: TRBV19; D: NA; length: 13; CDR3: CATARASTDTQYF; DNA: TGTGCCACAGCTCGTGCTAGCACAGATACGCAGTATTTT
J: TRBJ2-7; size: few; V: TRBV12-3/TRBV12-4; D: NA; length: 14; CDR3: CASSFGRTTYEQYF; DNA: TGTGCCAGCAGTTTCGGGCGGACCACCTACGAGCAGTACTTC
J: TRBJ2-3; size: NA; V: TRBV4-1; D: NA; length: 16; CDR3: CASSQVRSRAADTQYF; DNA: TGCGCCAGCAGCCAAGTTAGGTCTCGCGCGGCAGATACGCAGTATTTT
J: TRBJ2-5; size: few; V: TRBV4-3; D: NA; length: 16; CDR3: CASSQEARVREETQYF; DNA: TGCGCCAGCAGCCAAGAAGCGAGGGTCAGGGAAGAGACCCAGTACTTC
J: TRBJ1-2; size: NA; V: TRBV20-1; D: NA; length: 15; CDR3: CSATSDRTHLYGYTF; DNA: TGCAGTGCTACTTCAGACCGTACCCACCTGTATGGCTACACCTTC
J: TRBJ2-1; size: few; V: TRBV2; D: TRBD1; length: 14; CDR3: CASSTGTGRNEQFF; DNA: TGTGCCAGCAGTACCGGGACAGGGCGCAATGAGCAGTTCTTC
J: TRBJ2-3; size: few; V: TRBV5-1; D: NA; length: 14; CDR3: CASSPSTDGNTQYF; DNA: TGCGCCAGCAGCCCCTCGACAGACGGGAATACGCAGTATTTT
J: TRBJ1-6; size: few; V: TRBV5-1; D: NA; length: 13; CDR3: CASSLVGESPLHF; DNA: TGCGCCAGCAGCTTGGTGGGGGAATCACCCCTCCACTTT
J: TRBJ1-1; size: NA; V: TRBV20-1; D: NA; length: 16; CDR3: CSARPPGRDWGTEAFF; DNA: TGCAGTGCTAGACCCCCGGGAAGGGATTGGGGCACTGAAGCTTTCTTT
J: TRBJ1-3; size: many; V: TRBV7-8; D: NA; length: 12; CDR3: CASSLQGNTIYF; DNA: TGTGCCAGCAGCTTACAGGGAAACACCATATATTTT
J: TRBJ2-3; size: few; V: TRBV20-1; D: NA; length: 15; CDR3: CSAWGQGSATDTQYF; DNA: TGCAGTGCTTGGGGGCAGGGTTCGGCGACAGATACGCAGTATTTT
J: TRBJ2-7; size: NA; V: TRBV9; D: TRBD1; length: 15; CDR3: CASSPRQGEAYEQYF; DNA: TGTGCCAGCAGCCCCCGACAGGGGGAAGCCTACGAGCAGTACTTC
J: TRBJ1-1; size: NA; V: TRBV29-1; D: TRBD1; length: 16; CDR3: CSAARTGGRMDTEAFF; DNA: TGCAGCGCCGCTAGGACAGGGGGCCGTATGGACACTGAAGCTTTCTTT
J: TRBJ1-1; size: few; V: TRBV15; D: NA; length: 12; CDR3: CATSRTAHEAFF; DNA: TGTGCCACCAGCAGAACCGCCCATGAAGCTTTCTTT
J: TRBJ2-5; size: few; V: TRBV5-6; D: TRBD2; length: 14; CDR3: CASHPRGGQETQYF; DNA: TGTGCCAGCCATCCGCGGGGGGGGCAAGAGACCCAGTACTTC
J: TRBJ1-1; size: many; V: TRBV7-2; D: TRBD1; length: 14; CDR3: CASSLRTGPTEAFF; DNA: TGTGCCAGCAGCTTAAGGACAGGGCCGACTGAAGCTTTCTTT
J: TRBJ1-1; size: few; V: TRBV3-1; D: NA; length: 16; CDR3: CASSQTDSPMNTEAFF; DNA: TGTGCCAGCAGCCAAACGGACAGCCCCATGAACACTGAAGCTTTCTTT
J: TRBJ1-3; size: NA; V: TRBV6-5; D: TRBD1; length: 14; CDR3: CASSYRTGGNTIYF; DNA: TGTGCCAGCAGTTACCGGACAGGGGGGAACACCATATATTTT
J: TRBJ1-1; size: many; V: TRBV7-3; D: NA; length: 14; CDR3: CASSLRHSNTEAFF; DNA: TGTGCCAGCAGCTTGAGACATTCGAACACTGAAGCTTTCTTT
J: TRBJ2-3; size: many; V: TRBV5-1; D: NA; length: 13; CDR3: CATKTVTTDTQYF; DNA: TGCGCCACCAAGACAGTAACCACAGATACGCAGTATTTT
J: TRBJ1-2; size: many; V: TRBV7-2; D: NA; length: 13; CDR3: CASSPTSGYGYTF; DNA: TGTGCCAGCAGCCCTACTTCGGGCTATGGCTACACCTTC
J: TRBJ2-5; size: few; V: TRBV10-3; D: NA; length: 13; CDR3: CAISFKGDETQYF; DNA: TGTGCCATCAGCTTTAAGGGTGACGAGACCCAGTACTTC
J: TRBJ2-5; size: NA; V: TRBV7-3; D: NA; length: 14; CDR3: CASSLGGPRETQYF; DNA: TGTGCCAGCAGCTTGGGTGGCCCCCGCGAGACCCAGTACTTC
J: TRBJ2-7; size: many; V: TRBV7-6; D: TRBD1; length: 14; CDR3: CASSWGSTGNEQYF; DNA: TGTGCCAGCAGTTGGGGCTCGACAGGGAACGAGCAGTACTTC
J: TRBJ2-5; size: few; V: TRBV7-9; D: NA; length: 16; CDR3: CASSPPGGQQEKAQYF; DNA: TGTGCCAGCAGCCCCCCCGGGGGACAACAAGAGAAGGCCCAGTACTTC
J: TRBJ2-1; size: few; V: TRBV5-1; D: TRBD1; length: 15; CDR3: CASSLEEAGGGEQFF; DNA: TGCGCCAGCAGCTTGGAGGAGGCAGGGGGTGGTGAGCAGTTCTTC
J: TRBJ2-5; size: many; V: TRBV7-2; D: NA; length: 14; CDR3: CASSLLERWGTQYF; DNA: TGTGCCAGCAGCTTACTAGAGCGATGGGGGACCCAGTACTTC
J: TRBJ1-2; size: few; V: TRBV9; D: NA; length: 16; CDR3: CASSVARTAADYGYTF; DNA: TGTGCCAGCAGCGTAGCTAGGACAGCGGCGGACTATGGCTACACCTTC
J: TRBJ2-1; size: few; V: TRBV14; D: TRBD2; length: 18; CDR3: CASSQDSPSGGYYNEQFF; DNA: TGTGCCAGCAGCCAAGATTCCCCTAGCGGGGGGTACTACAATGAGCAGTTCTTC
J: TRBJ2-3; size: few; V: TRBV6-5; D: NA; length: 12; CDR3: CASRGIGDTQYF; DNA: TGTGCCAGCCGCGGTATAGGAGATACGCAGTATTTT
J: TRBJ2-3; size: few; V: TRBV18; D: NA; length: 15; CDR3: CASSPSGEGTDTQYF; DNA: TGTGCCAGCTCACCATCGGGTGAGGGCACAGATACGCAGTATTTT
J: TRBJ2-7; size: NA; V: TRBV7-2; D: NA; length: 12; CDR3: CASSTTGSEQYF; DNA: TGTGCCAGCAGCACAACAGGGAGCGAGCAGTACTTC
J: TRBJ2-7; size: NA; V: TRBV4-1; D: NA; length: 13; CDR3: CASSLNRGGEQYF; DNA: TGCGCCAGCAGCCTCAACAGGGGAGGGGAGCAGTACTTC
J: TRBJ2-2; size: few; V: TRBV21-1; D: NA; length: 16; CDR3: CASSNGQALNTGELFF; DNA: TGTGCCAGCAGCAACGGGCAGGCCTTAAACACCGGGGAGCTGTTTTTT
J: TRBJ2-2; size: NA; V: TRBV27; D: NA; length: 15; CDR3: CASSLRIPGFGELFF; DNA: TGTGCCAGCAGTCTCCGCATACCCGGGTTTGGGGAGCTGTTTTTT
J: TRBJ1-3; size: NA; V: TRBV5-6; D: NA; length: 14; CDR3: CASSLPGGRNTIYF; DNA: TGTGCCAGCAGCTTGCCAGGAGGGAGAAACACCATATATTTT
J: TRBJ1-1; size: NA; V: TRBV5-4; D: NA; length: 15; CDR3: CASTEPGHMNTEAFF; DNA: TGTGCCAGCACCGAGCCGGGACATATGAACACTGAAGCTTTCTTT
J: TRBJ2-1; size: many; V: TRBV18; D: NA; length: 16; CDR3: CASSRPGAGKGNEQFF; DNA: TGTGCCAGCTCACGACCGGGGGCAGGGAAGGGCAATGAGCAGTTCTTC
J: TRBJ2-3; size: NA; V: TRBV10-1; D: NA; length: 13; CDR3: CASNGGHTDTQYF; DNA: TGCGCCAGCAACGGGGGCCACACAGATACGCAGTATTTT
J: TRBJ2-7; size: NA; V: TRBV24-1; D: NA; length: 11; CDR3: CATSDNNEQYF; DNA: TGTGCCACCAGTGATAACAACGAGCAGTACTTC
J: TRBJ2-3; size: NA; V: TRBV2; D: NA; length: 13; CDR3: CASSGGLRATQYF; DNA: TGTGCCAGCAGTGGTGGATTGAGGGCTACGCAGTATTTT
J: TRBJ1-5; size: few; V: TRBV5-4; D: NA; length: 13; CDR3: CASSVEGNQPQHF; DNA: TGTGCCAGCAGCGTCGAAGGCAATCAGCCCCAGCATTTT
J: TRBJ2-1; size: NA; V: TRBV7-9; D: NA; length: 12; CDR3: CASSFGGYEQFF; DNA: TGTGCCAGCAGCTTCGGAGGATATGAGCAGTTCTTC
J: TRBJ2-5; size: few; V: TRBV7-3; D: NA; length: 15; CDR3: CASSRTGGGRETQYF; DNA: TGTGCCAGCAGCCGAACTGGAGGGGGCCGGGAGACCCAGTACTTC
J: TRBJ1-2; size: NA; V: TRBV5-1; D: NA; length: 15; CDR3: CASSLESLGPYGYTF; DNA: TGCGCCAGCAGCTTGGAATCTCTGGGGCCCTATGGCTACACCTTC
J: TRBJ2-3; size: NA; V: TRBV12-3/TRBV12-4; D: TRBD2; length: 14; CDR3: CASRLAASTDTQYF; DNA: TGTGCCAGCAGACTAGCGGCTAGCACAGATACGCAGTATTTT
J: TRBJ2-2; size: once; V: TRBV25-1; D: NA; length: 14; CDR3: CASSEYVSTGELFF; DNA: TGTGCCAGCAGTGAATACGTGAGCACCGGGGAGCTGTTTTTT
J: TRBJ2-5; size: many; V: TRBV6-6; D: TRBD1; length: 15; CDR3: CASSYGTEYQETQYF; DNA: TGTGCCAGCAGTTACGGGACAGAGTACCAAGAGACCCAGTACTTC
J: TRBJ1-1; size: NA; V: TRBV7-2; D: NA; length: 13; CDR3: CASSSQVDTEAFF; DNA: TGTGCCAGCAGCTCCCAGGTGGACACTGAAGCTTTCTTT